This TCR beta chain came from a study of a mutant IDH1 vaccine in newly diagnosed glioma (dated by TCRdb to about 2021). For context, the study as a whole: Vaccination was initiated 4-6 weeks after radiotherapy alone, or concurrently with temozolomide cycles in the chemotherapy-containing groups. For exploratory analyses, about 25 treated patients had longitudinal TCRB deep sequencing done wherever samples were available. Six visits were used for peripheral blood collection: V03 (baseline), V05, V07, V10, V12 and V13. Before enrollment, most patients had been given radiochemotherapy with temozolomide as standard therapy, while the rest had received either radiotherapy alone or temozolomide alone. Of the approximately 35 treated patients, around 62% were male and roughly 38% were female, and a mean age of 40.4 years was recorded. Visit V12 was the week-35 safety follow-up and visit V13 was the week-47 end of study. The full study reports these points: The authors stated that sample limitations prevented analyses of patient blood samples from being reproduced. Across multiple MHC alleles, vaccine-induced immune responses were seen in just over 90% of patients. PBMC samples for TCRB deep sequencing were selected based on availability. No apparent relationship was observed between pseudoprogression and alterations in the top peripheral T cell clonotypes detected by TCRB sequencing.

The label giving this sample's time point can be read as: week 35, safety follow-up. Each vaccine dose was 300 ug of a 20-mer mutant IDH1 peptide in Montanide, given subcutaneously with topical imiquimod. Patients received eight vaccinations in weeks 1, 3, 5, 7, 11, 15, 19 and 23, corresponding to visits V03 through V10. The donors had newly diagnosed IDH1-mutant astrocytomas of WHO grade 3 or 4 that showed loss of nuclear ATRX. The samples were drawn from NOA16, a multicentre, single-arm, open-label phase I trial in Germany that tested a mutant IDH1 peptide vaccine in humans for the first time. Genomic DNA for TCRB sequencing was isolated from EDTA blood with the DNeasy Blood and Tissue Kit. This clone came up a few times. It has no known antigen specificity. No base qualities exist here, and no much larger clone lies one base off it. Receptor libraries were prepared by the immunoSEQ multiplex PCR assay. Following the manufacturer's protocol, the hsTCRB Kit was used to amplify rearranged TCR beta chain sequences. Sequencing of TCRB libraries was carried out on an Illumina MiSeq. The paper's processing steps were these. The proprietary platform of the kit vendor was used for demultiplexing, trimming and gene mapping. The clones in this table, taken by TCRdb from immuneACCESS, are in-frame only. Not every clone is retained; where verified, under half of the shortfall comes from an unresolved V gene, and the cause of the rest is unknown. V, J and clone size were drawn from that table, and D and trimming were deduced from the DNA. The sample table lists 30,000 to 40,000 clones, around 84% of them with a count of one. Over 6% of the sample is in the top ten clones.

The sample here was PBMCs, taken from a glioma patient whose treatment included an IDH1 peptide vaccine. The sequence came from a woman younger than 35 with glioma.

The CDR3 is CASSISATSNQPQHF. Here is the DNA: TGTGCCAGTAGTATCAGTGCAACTAGCAATCAGCCCCAGCATTTT. The rearrangement combines TRBV19 with TRBJ1-5; the D gene lacks a confident call. Per the germline V gene (reference sequence), LNHDA is the CDR1 and SQIVND is the CDR2. Between the V and J ends, shortened by 3 bases and 0 bases respectively, the junction contains 9 bases. The CDR3 measures 15 amino acids from cysteine to phenylalanine. CDR3 DNA is the only sequence kept; it has 45 bases, read in frame from the first base.